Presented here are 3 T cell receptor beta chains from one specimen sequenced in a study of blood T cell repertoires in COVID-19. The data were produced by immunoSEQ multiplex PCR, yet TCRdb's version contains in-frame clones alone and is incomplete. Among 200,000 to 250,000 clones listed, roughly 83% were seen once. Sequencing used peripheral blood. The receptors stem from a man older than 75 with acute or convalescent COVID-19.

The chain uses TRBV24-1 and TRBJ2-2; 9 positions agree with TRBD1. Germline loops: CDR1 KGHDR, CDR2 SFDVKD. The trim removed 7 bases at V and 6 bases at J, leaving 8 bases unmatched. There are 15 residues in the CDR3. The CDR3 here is CATRARDRVAGELFF. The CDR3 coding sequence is TGTGCCACCAGGGCCCGGGACAGGGTGGCCGGGGAGCTGTTTTTT.

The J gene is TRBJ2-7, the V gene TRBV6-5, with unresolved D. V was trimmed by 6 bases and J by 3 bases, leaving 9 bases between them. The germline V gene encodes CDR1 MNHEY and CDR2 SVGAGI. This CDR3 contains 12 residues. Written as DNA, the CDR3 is TGTGCCAGCAGCTCTCGACTCTACGAGCAGTACTTC. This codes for CASSSRLYEQYF.

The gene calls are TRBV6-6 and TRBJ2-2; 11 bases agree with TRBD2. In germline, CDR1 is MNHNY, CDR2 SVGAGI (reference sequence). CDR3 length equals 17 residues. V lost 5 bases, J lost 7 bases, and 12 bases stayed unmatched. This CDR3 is CASSRHSGGAIGGELFF. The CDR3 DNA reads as TGTGCCAGCAGTCGACATAGCGGGGGGGCCATTGGCGGGGAGCTGTTTTTT.